This TCR beta chain was obtained from a study of T cell responses to AZD1222 COVID-19 vaccine. Using immunoSEQ multiplex PCR, the repertoire was profiled, and TCRdb retains in-frame clones only, with some absent. This table has roughly 120,000 clones, approximately 94% appearing once. The clonotype originates from an adult who received the AZD1222 COVID-19 vaccine. Specimen: peripheral blood, collected 28 days after the second AZD1222 dose.

This CDR3 is CASSQSGGAEAFF. CDR3 DNA: TGCGCCAGCAGCCAATCAGGGGGTGCTGAAGCTTTCTTT. This chain links TRBV4-3 with TRBJ1-1, with TRBD1 matching over 7 bases. Germline V gene sequence: CDR1 LGHNA, CDR2 YSLEER. V gave up 2 bases and J gave up 6 bases; unmatched junction bases: 3. The CDR3 sequence is 13 residues long.